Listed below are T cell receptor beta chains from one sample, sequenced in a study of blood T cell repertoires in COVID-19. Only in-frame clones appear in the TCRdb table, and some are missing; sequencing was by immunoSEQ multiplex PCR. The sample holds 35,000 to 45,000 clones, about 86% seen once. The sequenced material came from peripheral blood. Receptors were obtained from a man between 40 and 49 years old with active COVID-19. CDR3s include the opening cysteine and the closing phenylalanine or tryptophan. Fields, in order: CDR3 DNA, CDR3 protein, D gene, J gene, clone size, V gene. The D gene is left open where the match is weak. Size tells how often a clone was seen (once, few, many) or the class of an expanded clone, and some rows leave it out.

TGTGCCAGCAGCCAATGGGGGGGCGAGTCCTACGAGCAGTACTTC CASSQWGGESYEQYF - TRBJ2-7 - TRBV3-1/TRBV3-2
TGTGCTAGTGGTTTGGGAGCGAGACTAGCGGCGCCCTACAATGAGCAGTTCTTC CASGLGARLAAPYNEQFF TRBD2 TRBJ2-1 - TRBV12-5
TGTGCCAGCAGTTACTCTGGGGAGGCAAATGGCTACACCTTC CASSYSGEANGYTF - TRBJ1-2 - TRBV6-2/TRBV6-3
TGTGCCTGGAGTTATTTAGCGGGGTCCCGTGGTGAGCAGTTCTTC CAWSYLAGSRGEQFF TRBD2 TRBJ2-1 - TRBV30
TGTGCCAGCAGTGCCTCGGGACACCTATATGGCTACACCTTC CASSASGHLYGYTF - TRBJ1-2 once TRBV2
TGTGCCAGCAGTTACGGGTCCTTCCAGGGGGCTTTCTTT CASSYGSFQGAFF - TRBJ1-1 - TRBV6-5
TGTGCCAGCAGCCAGCCCGCGGGAGATGCCTACGAGCAGTACTTC CASSQPAGDAYEQYF TRBD2 TRBJ2-7 - TRBV3-1/TRBV3-2
TGTGCCAGCAGTCGGAGGGTGGGTATCGTTGGCGAGCAGTACTTC CASSRRVGIVGEQYF - TRBJ2-7 few TRBV27
TGTGCCAGCAGAATATCACAGGGACCCTACGAGCAGTACTTC CASRISQGPYEQYF - TRBJ2-7 - TRBV2
TGTGCCACCAGCAGACCCCAGATGGGGCAGGGTTATCAGCCCCAGCATTTT CATSRPQMGQGYQPQHF - TRBJ1-5 once TRBV15
TGTGCCAGCAGTGAAGATCGGGGTGCGAACACTGAAGCTTTCTTT CASSEDRGANTEAFF - TRBJ1-1 once TRBV6-1